This T cell receptor (beta chain) was recovered during a study of blood T cells in healthy people across ages. This clonotype was picked up a small number of times. Together with a sample-barcoded 5' primer, a J-beta primer mix was included in a second PCR lasting about 6 to 11 cycles. In TCRdb, the 5' RACE reads were re-called with MiXCR into one record per CDR3 protein. The sample lists almost 800,000 distinct CDR3 sequences, 55% to 70% seen once, with 20% to 25% in the top ten. This receptor was obtained from a man under 40 in good health. Material: blood.

The chain's CDR3 is CASSLPVEGRPGGYTF. In DNA form, the CDR3 reads TGTGCCAGCAGCTTACCTGTGGAGGGGCGGCCTGGAGGCTACACCTTC. V is TRBV7-9 and J is TRBJ1-2; D is perhaps TRBD1 (5 bases). The CDR3 spans 16 residues. CDR1 and CDR2 from the germline V gene are SEHNR and FQNEAQ (reference sequence). The germline V and J ends were trimmed by 2 bases and 8 bases, with 21 bases remaining between them.